The 5 T cell receptor beta chains below were found in one sample sequenced in a study of human T cells and chemical hapten exposure. Documented time point: pre-sensitization, week 0. Documented treatment: therapeutic diphenylcyclopropenone sensitization with weekly scalp DPC. TCRdb called the RACE reads again in MiXCR, with one record for every CDR3 protein. The sample contains approximately 370,000 distinct CDR3 sequences, around 5% of which appear only once. The sequences come from whole blood, collected in connection with sensitization to the hapten diphenylcyclopropenone (DPC). These receptors originate from a woman aged 18-29 years with alopecia areata. Some clones in this sample may be carry-over from other donors' samples.

This clonotype was picked up a small number of times. The chain recombines TRBV2 with TRBJ1-2; 7 bases line up with TRBD1. Germline V lookup: CDR1 SNHLY, CDR2 FYNNEI. V trimming: 3 bases; J trimming: 0 bases; junction bases outside the gene matches: 10. The CDR3 runs 17 residues. The CDR3 DNA sequence: TGTGCCAGCAGTGAGGGGGCAGGGGGTTCGACTAACTATGGCTACACCTTC. Translating it yields CASSEGAGGSTNYGYTF.

This clonotype was seen many times. One junction end disagrees with the germline gene, perhaps due to a read error. This chain connects TRBV7-2 to TRBJ2-1; possible D gene TRBD1, 6 bases. The germline CDR1 and CDR2 sequences are SGHTA and FQGNSA. This CDR3 contains 14 residues. The CDR3 loop is CASSLDSSYNEQFF. The CDR3 DNA sequence: TGCGCCAGCAGCTTGGACAGCTCCTACAATGAGCAGTTCTTC.

This clonotype was seen a few times. The CDR3 DNA follows: TGCAGCGTGGATACTAGCGGGGGGGCCTATGAGCAGTTCTTC. Residues: CSVDTSGGAYEQFF. The chain recombines TRBV29-1 with TRBJ2-1, with 13 nucleotides matching TRBD2. The CDR3 loop spans 14 amino acids. With V trimmed by 6 bases and J by 8 bases, 7 bases remained unmatched. CDR1 SQVTM and CDR2 ANQGSEA come from the germline V gene.

This clonotype was seen many times. CDR3 sequence: CASSSRGREETQYF. The DNA for the CDR3 is TGTGCCAGCAGCTCCCGCGGTCGGGAGGAGACCCAGTACTTC. The chain employs TRBV5-6 and TRBJ2-5; TRBD2 might be the D (6 bases). This CDR3 has 14 amino acids. Germline V lookup: CDR1 SGHDT, CDR2 YYEEEE. Trimming stripped 3 bases from V and 5 bases from J, with 14 bases between.

This clonotype was seen many times. The rearrangement links TRBV12-3 or TRBV12-4 to TRBJ1-2; 8 nucleotides align to TRBD1. There are 16 residues in the CDR3. Trimming cost V 7 bases and J 2 bases; bases outside gene matches: 12. CDR3 protein: CASTERATGENYGYTF. For the CDR3, the DNA is TGTGCCAGCACCGAACGGGCGACAGGGGAGAACTATGGCTACACCTTC.